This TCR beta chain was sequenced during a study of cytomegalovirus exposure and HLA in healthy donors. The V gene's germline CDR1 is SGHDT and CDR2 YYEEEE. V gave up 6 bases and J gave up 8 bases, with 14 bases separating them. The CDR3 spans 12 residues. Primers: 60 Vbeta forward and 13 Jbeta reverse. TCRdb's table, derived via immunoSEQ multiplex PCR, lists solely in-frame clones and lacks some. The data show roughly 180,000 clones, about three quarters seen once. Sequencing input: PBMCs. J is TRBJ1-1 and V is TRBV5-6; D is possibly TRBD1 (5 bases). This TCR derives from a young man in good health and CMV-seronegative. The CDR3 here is CASTTRQFEAFF. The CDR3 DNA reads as TGTGCCAGCACCACTCGACAGTTCGAAGCTTTCTTT.